Sequencing of this T cell receptor (beta chain) was carried out in a study of response to subunit inactivated influenza vaccine. Using its own MiXCR run on the RT-PCR reads, TCRdb lists one record per CDR3 protein. Among about 170,000 distinct CDR3 sequences listed, about an eighth were seen once. With 5 bases removed from V and 1 base from J, the gap between germline ends came to 14 bases. The CDR3 sequence is 14 residues long. Germline V gene sequence: CDR1 DFQATT, CDR2 SNEGSKA (reference sequence). Separately, the same data were catalogued under a study of T cells expressing NK-cell markers. That work states: TCR beta libraries carry UMIs added by 5'RACE template switching. From sorted CD3+CD56+NKG2C+, CD3+CD56+NKG2C- and CD3+CD56-NKG2C+ T cells came the TCR beta repertoires. Restricting sorting to alpha-beta TCR T cells was achieved in several experiments by an anti-gamma-delta TCR antibody.

This TCR derives from a man aged 50 to 59 who received an inactivated influenza vaccine. The chain couples TRBV20-1 to TRBJ1-1, with D perhaps TRBD1 (5 bases). This specimen consisted of CD8+ T cells sorted from PBMCs, obtained 12 days after vaccination. The CDR3 region is CSASLDRRNTEAFF. For the CDR3, the DNA is TGCAGTGCTTCCCTAGACAGACGGAACACTGAAGCTTTCTTT.